The 6 T cell receptor beta chains below all came from one sample that was sequenced in a study of cytomegalovirus exposure and HLA in healthy donors. Primers: 60 Vbeta forward and 13 Jbeta reverse. Profiling relied on immunoSEQ multiplex PCR, and the TCRdb table lists in-frame clones only, not all of them. The sample carries some 70,000 clones, roughly 70% recorded once. Sequencing was performed on PBMCs. These receptors came from a woman under 40 in good health and CMV-seronegative.

This chain connects TRBV30 to TRBJ2-7; 8 bases are shared with TRBD2. The CDR3 is 15 amino acids. Germline CDR1 reads GTSNPN; CDR2 reads SVGIG (reference sequence). After removal of 2 bases from V and 2 bases from J, the junction contained 8 bases not matched to a gene. CDR3 loop: CAWSPGGGPTYEQYF. The DNA for the CDR3 is TGTGCCTGGAGTCCAGGCGGGGGGCCCACCTACGAGCAGTACTTC.

This chain uses TRBV11-2 with TRBJ1-4; D is unclear. This CDR3 spans 15 amino acids. From germline, CDR1 is SGHAT and CDR2 FQNNGV. Deletions cut 5 bases from V and 4 bases from J, with 14 bases between. CDR3 region: CASSPRRMNNEKLFF. The CDR3 bases are TGTGCCAGCAGCCCCCGGCGGATGAATAATGAAAAACTGTTTTTT.

The CDR3 nucleotides are TGTGCCAGCAGCTGGGAGGGGGTGAACACTGAAGCTTTCTTT. As protein: CASSWEGVNTEAFF. The chain combines TRBV5-4 with TRBJ1-1; perhaps TRBD1 as D (6 bases). Germline CDR1 is SGHNT and CDR2 is YYREEE (reference sequence). Trimming cost V 3 bases and J 0 bases, with 9 bases left between them. The CDR3 is 14 residues long.

On this clone itself: One end of the junction fails to match germline, which may point to a read error. The J gene is TRBJ1-1, the V gene TRBV10-3, with 7 bases fitting TRBD1. This CDR3 comprises 16 residues. Germline lookup yields CDR1 ENHRY and CDR2 SYGVKD. Here the CDR3 DNA reads TGTGCCGTCAGTGAGTCGAGAGGGGGCAGGGACACTGAAGCTTTCTTT. As protein: CAVSESRGGRDTEAFF.

This chain uses TRBV30 with TRBJ2-7; TRBD1 might be the D (6 bases). CDR1 and CDR2 (germline): GTSNPN, SVGIG (reference sequence). Trimming took off 5 bases at V and 0 bases at J, with 11 bases between the two ends. The CDR3 spans 13 residues. CDR3 nucleotide sequence: TGTGCCTGGGGACGGACAGTCTCCTACGAGCAGTACTTC. Residues: CAWGRTVSYEQYF.

This clone qualifies as medium-sized. The J gene is TRBJ2-5, the V gene TRBV11-2; D gene ambiguous. Germline-derived CDR1 and CDR2 are SGHAT and FQNNGV. The ends were cut back, 3 bases at V and 4 bases at J, with 15 bases in the middle. The CDR3 has 15 amino acids. CDR3 nucleotides: TGTGCCAGCAGCTTCTGGAGTTCAGAAAGAGAGACCCAGTACTTC. Protein product: CASSFWSSERETQYF.